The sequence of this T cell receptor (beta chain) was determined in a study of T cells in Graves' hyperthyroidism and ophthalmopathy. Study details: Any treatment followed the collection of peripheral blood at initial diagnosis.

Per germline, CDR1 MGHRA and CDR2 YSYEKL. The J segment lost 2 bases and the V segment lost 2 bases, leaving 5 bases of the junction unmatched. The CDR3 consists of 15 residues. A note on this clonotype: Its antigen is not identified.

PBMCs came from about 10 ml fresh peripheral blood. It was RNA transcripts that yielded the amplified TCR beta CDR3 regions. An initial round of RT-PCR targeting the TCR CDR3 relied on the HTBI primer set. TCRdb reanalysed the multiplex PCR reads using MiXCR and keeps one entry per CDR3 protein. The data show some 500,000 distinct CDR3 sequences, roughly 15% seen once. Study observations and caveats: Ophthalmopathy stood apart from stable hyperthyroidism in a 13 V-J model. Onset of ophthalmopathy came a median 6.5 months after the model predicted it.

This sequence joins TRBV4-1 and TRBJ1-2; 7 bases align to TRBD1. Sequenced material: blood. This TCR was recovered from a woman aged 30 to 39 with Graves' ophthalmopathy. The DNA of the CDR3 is TGCGCCAGCAGCCAAAAGGACAGGCGAAACTATGGCTACACCTTC. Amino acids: CASSQKDRRNYGYTF.